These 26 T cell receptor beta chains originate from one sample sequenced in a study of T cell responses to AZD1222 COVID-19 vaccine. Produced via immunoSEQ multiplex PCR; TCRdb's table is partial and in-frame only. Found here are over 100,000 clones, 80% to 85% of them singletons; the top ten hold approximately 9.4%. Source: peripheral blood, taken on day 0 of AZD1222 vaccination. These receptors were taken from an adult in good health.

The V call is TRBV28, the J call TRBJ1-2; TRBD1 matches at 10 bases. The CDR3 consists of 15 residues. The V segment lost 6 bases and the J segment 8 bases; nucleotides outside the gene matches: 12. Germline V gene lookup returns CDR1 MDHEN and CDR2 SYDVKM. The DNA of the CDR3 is TGTGCCAGCAGACCTATCGACAGGGGGCTAAGGGGCTACACCTTC. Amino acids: CASRPIDRGLRGYTF.

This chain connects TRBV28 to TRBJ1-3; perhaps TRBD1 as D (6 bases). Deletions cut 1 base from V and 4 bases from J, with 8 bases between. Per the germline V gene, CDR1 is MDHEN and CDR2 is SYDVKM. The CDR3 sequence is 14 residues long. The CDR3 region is CASSLSGVGNTIYF. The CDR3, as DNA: TGTGCCAGCAGTTTATCAGGGGTCGGAAACACCATATATTTT. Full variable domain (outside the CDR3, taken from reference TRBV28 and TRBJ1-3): DVKVTQSSRYLVKRTGEKVFLECVQDMDHENMFWYRQDPGLGLRLIYFSYDVKMKEKGDIPEGYSVSREKKERFSLILESASTNQTSMYLCASSLSGVGNTIYFGEGSWLTVV.

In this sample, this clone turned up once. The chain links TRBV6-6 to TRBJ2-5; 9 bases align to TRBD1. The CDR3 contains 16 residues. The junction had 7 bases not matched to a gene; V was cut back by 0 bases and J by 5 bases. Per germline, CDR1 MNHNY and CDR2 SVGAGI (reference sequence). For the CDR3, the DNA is TGTGCCAGCAGTTACTCTACAGGGGGCGAAGAGGAGACCCAGTACTTC. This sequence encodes CASSYSTGGEEETQYF.

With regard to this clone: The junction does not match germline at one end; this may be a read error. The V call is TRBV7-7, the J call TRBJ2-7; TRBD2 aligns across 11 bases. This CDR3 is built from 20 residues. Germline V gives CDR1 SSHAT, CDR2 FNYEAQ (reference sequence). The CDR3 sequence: CASSLKGGLIAGGPRYEQYF. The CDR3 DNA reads TGTGCTAGCAGCTTAAAAGGTGGACTGATAGCGGGAGGGCCCCGGTACGAGCAGTACTTC.

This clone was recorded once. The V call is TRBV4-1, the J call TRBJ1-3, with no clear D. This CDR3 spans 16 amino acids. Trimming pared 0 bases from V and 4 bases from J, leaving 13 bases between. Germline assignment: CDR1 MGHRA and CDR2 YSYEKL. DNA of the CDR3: TGCGCCAGCAGCCAAGAAAGGAGCTCCTACGGAAACACCATATATTTT. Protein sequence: CASSQERSSYGNTIYF.

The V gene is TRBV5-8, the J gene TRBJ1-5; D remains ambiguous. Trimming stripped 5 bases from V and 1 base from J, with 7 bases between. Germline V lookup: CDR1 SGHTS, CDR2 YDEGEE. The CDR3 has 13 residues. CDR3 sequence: CASRGQSNQPQHF. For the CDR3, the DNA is TGTGCCAGCAGAGGTCAGAGCAATCAGCCCCAGCATTTT.

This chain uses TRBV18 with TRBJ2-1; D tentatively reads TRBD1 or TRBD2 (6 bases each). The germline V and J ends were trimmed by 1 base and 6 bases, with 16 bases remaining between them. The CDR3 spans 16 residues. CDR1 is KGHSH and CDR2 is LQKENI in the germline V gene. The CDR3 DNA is TGTGCCAGCTCACCACGCAACGGGGGCGGAGGCAATGAGCAGTTCTTC. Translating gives CASSPRNGGGGNEQFF.

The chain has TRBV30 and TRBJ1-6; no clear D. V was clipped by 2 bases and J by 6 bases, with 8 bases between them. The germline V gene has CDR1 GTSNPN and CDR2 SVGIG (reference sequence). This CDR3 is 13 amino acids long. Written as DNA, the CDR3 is TGTGCCTGGAGTATGACCGGTAATTCACCCCTCCACTTT. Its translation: CAWSMTGNSPLHF.

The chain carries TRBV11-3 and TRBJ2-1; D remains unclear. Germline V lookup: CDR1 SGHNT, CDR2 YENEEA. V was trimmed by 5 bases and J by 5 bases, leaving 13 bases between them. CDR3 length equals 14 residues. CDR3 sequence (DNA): TGTGCCAGCAGCACCCGCGCAGGTCACAATGAGCAGTTCTTC. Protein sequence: CASSTRAGHNEQFF.

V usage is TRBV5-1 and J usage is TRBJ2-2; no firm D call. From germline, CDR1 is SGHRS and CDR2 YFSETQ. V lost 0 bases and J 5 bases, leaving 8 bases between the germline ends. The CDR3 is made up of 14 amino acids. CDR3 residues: CASSLVPPTGELFF. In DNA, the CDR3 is TGCGCCAGCAGCTTGGTGCCCCCGACCGGGGAGCTGTTTTTT.

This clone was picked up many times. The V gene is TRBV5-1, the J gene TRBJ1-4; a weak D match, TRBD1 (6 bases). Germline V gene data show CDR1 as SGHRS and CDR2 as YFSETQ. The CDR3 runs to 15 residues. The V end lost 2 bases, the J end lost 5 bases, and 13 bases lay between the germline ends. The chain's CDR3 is CASSLQDRVNEKLFF. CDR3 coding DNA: TGCGCCAGCAGCTTACAGGACAGAGTGAATGAAAAACTGTTTTTT.

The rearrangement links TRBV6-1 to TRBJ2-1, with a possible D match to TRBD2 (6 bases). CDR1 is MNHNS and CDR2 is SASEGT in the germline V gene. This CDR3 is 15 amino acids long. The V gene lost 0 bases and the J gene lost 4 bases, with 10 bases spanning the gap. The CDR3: CASSEALALYNEQFF. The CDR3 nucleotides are TGTGCCAGCAGTGAAGCTCTAGCGCTGTACAATGAGCAGTTCTTC.

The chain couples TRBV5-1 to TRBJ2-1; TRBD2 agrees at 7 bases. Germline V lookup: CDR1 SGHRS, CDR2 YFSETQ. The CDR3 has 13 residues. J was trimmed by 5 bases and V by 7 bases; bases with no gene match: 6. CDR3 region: CASGRARDNEQFF. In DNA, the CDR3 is TGCGCCAGCGGGAGGGCCCGAGACAATGAGCAGTTCTTC.

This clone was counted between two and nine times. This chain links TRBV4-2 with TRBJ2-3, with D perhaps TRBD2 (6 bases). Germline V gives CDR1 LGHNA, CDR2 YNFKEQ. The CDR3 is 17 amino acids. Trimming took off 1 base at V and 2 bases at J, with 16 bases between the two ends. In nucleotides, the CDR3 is TGTGCCAGCAGCCAAGCTCTCGGGGGAGGCTCCACAGATACGCAGTATTTT. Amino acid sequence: CASSQALGGGSTDTQYF.

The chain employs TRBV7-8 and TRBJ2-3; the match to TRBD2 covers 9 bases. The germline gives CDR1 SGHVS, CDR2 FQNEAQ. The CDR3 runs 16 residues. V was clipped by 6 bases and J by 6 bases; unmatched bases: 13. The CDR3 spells CASSSRAGGPGDTQYF. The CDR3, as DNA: TGTGCCAGCAGTTCGCGGGCGGGAGGGCCCGGGGATACGCAGTATTTT.

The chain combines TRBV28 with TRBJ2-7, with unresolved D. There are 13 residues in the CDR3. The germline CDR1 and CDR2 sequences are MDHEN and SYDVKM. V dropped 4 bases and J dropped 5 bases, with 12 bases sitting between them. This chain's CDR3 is CASSWTQTDEQYF. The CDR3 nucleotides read TGTGCCAGCAGTTGGACCCAGACGGACGAGCAGTACTTC. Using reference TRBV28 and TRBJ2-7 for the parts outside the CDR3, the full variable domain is DVKVTQSSRYLVKRTGEKVFLECVQDMDHENMFWYRQDPGLGLRLIYFSYDVKMKEKGDIPEGYSVSREKKERFSLILESASTNQTSMYLCASSWTQTDEQYFGPGTRLTVT.

The CDR3 here is CASSQGAANEKLFF. The CDR3 nucleotides read TGTGCCAGCAGCCAGGGGGCGGCTAATGAAAAACTGTTTTTT. The J gene is TRBJ1-4, the V gene TRBV7-3; 8 bases match TRBD1. Trimming removed 5 bases from V and 3 bases from J; junction bases left unmatched: 2. The CDR3 contains 14 residues. Germline CDR1 is SGHTA and CDR2 is FQGTGA.

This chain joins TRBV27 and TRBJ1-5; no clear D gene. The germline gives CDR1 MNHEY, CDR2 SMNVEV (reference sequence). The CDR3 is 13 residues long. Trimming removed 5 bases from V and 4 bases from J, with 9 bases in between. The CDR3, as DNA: TGTGCCAGCAGTAGGGAATGGAATCAGCCCCAGCATTTT. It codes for CASSREWNQPQHF.

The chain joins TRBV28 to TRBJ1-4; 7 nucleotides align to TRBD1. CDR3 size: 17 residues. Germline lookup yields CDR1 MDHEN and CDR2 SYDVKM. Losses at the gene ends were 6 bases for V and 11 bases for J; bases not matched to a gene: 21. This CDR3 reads CASSPGQDNGFRAKLFF. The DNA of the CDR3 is TGTGCCAGCAGCCCCGGACAGGATAATGGGTTTAGAGCGAAACTGTTTTTT. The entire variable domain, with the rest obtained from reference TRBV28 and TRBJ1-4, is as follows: DVKVTQSSRYLVKRTGEKVFLECVQDMDHENMFWYRQDPGLGLRLIYFSYDVKMKEKGDIPEGYSVSREKKERFSLILESASTNQTSMYLCASSPGQDNGFRAKLFFGSGTQLSVL.

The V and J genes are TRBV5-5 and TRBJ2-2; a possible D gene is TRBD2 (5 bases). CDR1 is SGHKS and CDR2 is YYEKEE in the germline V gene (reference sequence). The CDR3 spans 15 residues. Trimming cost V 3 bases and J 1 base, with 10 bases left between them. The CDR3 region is CASSSAGWNTGELFF. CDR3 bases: TGTGCCAGCAGCTCCGCGGGCTGGAACACCGGGGAGCTGTTTTTT.

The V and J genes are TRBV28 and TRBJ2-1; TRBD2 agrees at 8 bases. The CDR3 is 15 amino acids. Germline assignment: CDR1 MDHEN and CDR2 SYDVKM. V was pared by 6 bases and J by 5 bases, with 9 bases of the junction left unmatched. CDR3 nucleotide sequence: TGTGCCAGCAGATCTGGCGGGAGGAGGCACAATGAGCAGTTCTTC. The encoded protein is CASRSGGRRHNEQFF. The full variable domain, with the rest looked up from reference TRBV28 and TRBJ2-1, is DVKVTQSSRYLVKRTGEKVFLECVQDMDHENMFWYRQDPGLGLRLIYFSYDVKMKEKGDIPEGYSVSREKKERFSLILESASTNQTSMYLCASRSGGRRHNEQFFGPGTRLTVL.

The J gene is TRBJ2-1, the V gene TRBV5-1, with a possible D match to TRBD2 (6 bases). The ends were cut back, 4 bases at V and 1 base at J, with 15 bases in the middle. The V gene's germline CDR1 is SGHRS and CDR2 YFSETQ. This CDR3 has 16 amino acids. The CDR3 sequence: CASSIGPGLSYNEQFF. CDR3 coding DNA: TGCGCCAGCAGCATTGGACCGGGACTTTCCTACAATGAGCAGTTCTTC.

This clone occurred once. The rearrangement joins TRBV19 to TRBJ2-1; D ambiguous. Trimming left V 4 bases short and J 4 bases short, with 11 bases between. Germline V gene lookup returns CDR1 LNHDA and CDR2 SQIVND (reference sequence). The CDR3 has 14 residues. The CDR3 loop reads CASSRSLGYNEQFF. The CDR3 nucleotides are TGTGCCAGTAGTAGGAGTTTGGGATACAATGAGCAGTTCTTC.

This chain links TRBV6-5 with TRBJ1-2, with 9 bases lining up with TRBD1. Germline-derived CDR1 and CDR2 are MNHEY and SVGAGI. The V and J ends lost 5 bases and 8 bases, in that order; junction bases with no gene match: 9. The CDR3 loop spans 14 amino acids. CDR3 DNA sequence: TGTGCCAGCAGTCCCGGGGACAGGGAGGAGGGCTACACCTTC. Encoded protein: CASSPGDREEGYTF.

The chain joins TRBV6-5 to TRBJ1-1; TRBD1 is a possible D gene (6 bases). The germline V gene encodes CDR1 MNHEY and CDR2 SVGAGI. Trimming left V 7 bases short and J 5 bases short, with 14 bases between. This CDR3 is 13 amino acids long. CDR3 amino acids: CASKYQGGTEAFF. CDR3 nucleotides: TGTGCCAGCAAATATCAAGGGGGGACTGAAGCTTTCTTT.

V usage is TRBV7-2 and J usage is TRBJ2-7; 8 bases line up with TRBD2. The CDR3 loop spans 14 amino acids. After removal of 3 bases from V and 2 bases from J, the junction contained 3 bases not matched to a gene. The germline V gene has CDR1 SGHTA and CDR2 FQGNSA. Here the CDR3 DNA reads TGTGCCAGCAGCTTCACGGGAGGGCCCTACGAGCAGTACTTC. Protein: CASSFTGGPYEQYF.